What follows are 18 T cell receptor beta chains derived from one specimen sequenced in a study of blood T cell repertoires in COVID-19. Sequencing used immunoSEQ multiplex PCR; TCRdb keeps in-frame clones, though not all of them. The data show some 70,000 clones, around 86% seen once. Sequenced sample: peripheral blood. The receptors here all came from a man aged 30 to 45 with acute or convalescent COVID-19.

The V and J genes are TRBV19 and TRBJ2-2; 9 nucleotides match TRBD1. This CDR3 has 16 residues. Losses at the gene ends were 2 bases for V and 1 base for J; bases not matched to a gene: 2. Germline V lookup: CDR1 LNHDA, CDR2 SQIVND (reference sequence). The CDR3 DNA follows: TGTGCCAGTAGTATAAACAGGGGGCTGAACACCGGGGAGCTGTTTTTT. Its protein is CASSINRGLNTGELFF.

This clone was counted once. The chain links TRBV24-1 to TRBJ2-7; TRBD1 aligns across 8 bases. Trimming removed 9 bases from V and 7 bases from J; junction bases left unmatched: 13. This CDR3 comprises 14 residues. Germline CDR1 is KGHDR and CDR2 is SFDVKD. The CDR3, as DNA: TGTGCCACCGCAGCAGGGGGCATCCCTTTGGAGCAGTACTTC. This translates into CATAAGGIPLEQYF.

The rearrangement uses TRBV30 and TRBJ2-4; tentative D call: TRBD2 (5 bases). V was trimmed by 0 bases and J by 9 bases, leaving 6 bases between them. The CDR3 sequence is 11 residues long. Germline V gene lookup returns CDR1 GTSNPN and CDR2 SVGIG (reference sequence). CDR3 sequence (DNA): TGTGCCTGGAGTGTGGCGGGCATTCAGTACTTC. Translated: CAWSVAGIQYF.

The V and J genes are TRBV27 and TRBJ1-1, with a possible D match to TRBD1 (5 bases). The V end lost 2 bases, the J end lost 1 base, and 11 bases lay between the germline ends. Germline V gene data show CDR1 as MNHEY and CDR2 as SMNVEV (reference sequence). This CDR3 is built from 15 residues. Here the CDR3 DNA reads TGTGCCAGCAGTTTAATGGGGGGGAAGAACACTGAAGCTTTCTTT. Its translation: CASSLMGGKNTEAFF.

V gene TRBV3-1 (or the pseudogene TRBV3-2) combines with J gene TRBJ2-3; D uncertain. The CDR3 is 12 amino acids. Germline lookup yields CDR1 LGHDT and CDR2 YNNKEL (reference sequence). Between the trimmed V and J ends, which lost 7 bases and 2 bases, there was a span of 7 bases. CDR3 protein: CASNRDTDTQYF. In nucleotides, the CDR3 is TGTGCCAGCAATCGAGACACAGATACGCAGTATTTT.

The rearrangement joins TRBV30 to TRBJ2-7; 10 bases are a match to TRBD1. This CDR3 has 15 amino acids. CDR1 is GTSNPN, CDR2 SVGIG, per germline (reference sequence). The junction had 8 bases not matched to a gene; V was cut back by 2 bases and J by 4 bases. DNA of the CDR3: TGTGCCTGGAGTCCACCGGGACAGGGGCGATACGAGCAGTACTTC. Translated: CAWSPPGQGRYEQYF.

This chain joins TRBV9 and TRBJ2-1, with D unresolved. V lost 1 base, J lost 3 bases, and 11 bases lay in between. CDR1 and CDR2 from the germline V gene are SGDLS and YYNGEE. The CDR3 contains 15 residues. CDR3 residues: CASSVYVAIYNEQFF. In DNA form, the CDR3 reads TGTGCCAGCAGCGTATACGTAGCCATCTACAATGAGCAGTTCTTC.

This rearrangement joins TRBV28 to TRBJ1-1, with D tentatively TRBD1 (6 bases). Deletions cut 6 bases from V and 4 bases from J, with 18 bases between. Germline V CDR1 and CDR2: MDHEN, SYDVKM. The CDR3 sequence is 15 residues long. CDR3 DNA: TGTGCCAGCAGCCCGCGGGGGGGCTGGGGCACTGAAGCTTTCTTT. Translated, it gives CASSPRGGWGTEAFF.

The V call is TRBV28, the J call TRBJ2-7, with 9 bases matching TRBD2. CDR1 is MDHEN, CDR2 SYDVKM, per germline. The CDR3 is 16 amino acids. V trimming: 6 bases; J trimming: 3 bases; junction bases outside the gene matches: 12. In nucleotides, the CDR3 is TGTGCCAGCAGGGCCGGGGGAGCGGGAGGAAACTACGAGCAGTACTTC. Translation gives CASRAGGAGGNYEQYF.

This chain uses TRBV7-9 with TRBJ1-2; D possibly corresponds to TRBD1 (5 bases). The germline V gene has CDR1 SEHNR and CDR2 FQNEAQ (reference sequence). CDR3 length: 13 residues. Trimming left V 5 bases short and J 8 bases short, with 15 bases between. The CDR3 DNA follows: TGTGCCAGCAGCGGTATAGGGAGGGACGGCTACACCTTC. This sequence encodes CASSGIGRDGYTF.

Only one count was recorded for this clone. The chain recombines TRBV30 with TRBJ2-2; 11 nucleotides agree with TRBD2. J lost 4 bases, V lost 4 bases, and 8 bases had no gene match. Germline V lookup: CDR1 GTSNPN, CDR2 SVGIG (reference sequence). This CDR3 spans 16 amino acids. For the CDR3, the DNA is TGTGCCTGGACTAGCGGGAGGTTGGGGAGCACCGGGGAGCTGTTTTTT. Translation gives CAWTSGRLGSTGELFF.

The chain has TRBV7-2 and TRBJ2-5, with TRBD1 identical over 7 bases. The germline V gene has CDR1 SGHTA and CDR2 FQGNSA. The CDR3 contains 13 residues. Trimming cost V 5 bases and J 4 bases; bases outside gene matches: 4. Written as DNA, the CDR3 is TGTGCCAGCAGCCCCGGACAGGCAGAGACCCAGTACTTC. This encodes CASSPGQAETQYF.

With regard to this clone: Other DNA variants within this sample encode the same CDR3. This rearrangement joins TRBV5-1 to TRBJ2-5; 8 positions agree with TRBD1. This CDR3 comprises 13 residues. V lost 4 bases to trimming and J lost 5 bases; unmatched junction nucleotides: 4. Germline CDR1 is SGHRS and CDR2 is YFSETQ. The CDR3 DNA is TGCGCCAGCAGCCTAGACAGGGGCGAGACCCAGTACTTC. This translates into CASSLDRGETQYF.

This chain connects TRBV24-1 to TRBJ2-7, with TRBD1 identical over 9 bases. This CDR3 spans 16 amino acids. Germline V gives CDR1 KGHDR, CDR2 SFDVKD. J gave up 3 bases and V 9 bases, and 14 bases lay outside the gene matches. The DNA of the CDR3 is TGTGCCACCGAGAGTGTGGTCAGGACAGGGGTCTACGAGCAGTACTTC. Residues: CATESVVRTGVYEQYF.

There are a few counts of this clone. In DNA form, the CDR3 reads TGTGCCAGCTCACCGGACAGGGATCCGTTCAATTCACCCCTCCACTTT. This codes for CASSPDRDPFNSPLHF. The chain recombines TRBV18 with TRBJ1-6, with 8 positions matching TRBD1. Germline-derived CDR1 and CDR2 are KGHSH and LQKENI. V shed 3 bases, J shed 7 bases, and the junction held 8 bases outside the gene matches. CDR3 size: 16 residues.

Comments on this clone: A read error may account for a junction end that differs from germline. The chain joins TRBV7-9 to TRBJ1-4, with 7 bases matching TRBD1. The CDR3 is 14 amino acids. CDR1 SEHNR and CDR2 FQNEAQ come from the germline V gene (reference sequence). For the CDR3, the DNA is TGTGCCAGCAGCTCCGGGACAGTGAATGAAAAGCTGTTTTTT. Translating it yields CASSSGTVNEKLFF.

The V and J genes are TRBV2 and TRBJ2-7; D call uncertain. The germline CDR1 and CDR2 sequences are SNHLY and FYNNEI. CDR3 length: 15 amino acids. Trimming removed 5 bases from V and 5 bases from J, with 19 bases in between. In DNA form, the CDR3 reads TGTGCCAGCAGTTTCACTACTACTCCAGAAAACGAGCAGTACTTC. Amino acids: CASSFTTTPENEQYF. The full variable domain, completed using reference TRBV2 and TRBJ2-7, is EPEVTQTPSHQVTQMGQEVILRCVPISNHLYFYWYRQILGQKVEFLVSFYNNEISEKSEIFDDQFSVERPDGSNFTLKIRSTKLEDSAMYFCASSFTTTPENEQYFGPGTRLTVT.

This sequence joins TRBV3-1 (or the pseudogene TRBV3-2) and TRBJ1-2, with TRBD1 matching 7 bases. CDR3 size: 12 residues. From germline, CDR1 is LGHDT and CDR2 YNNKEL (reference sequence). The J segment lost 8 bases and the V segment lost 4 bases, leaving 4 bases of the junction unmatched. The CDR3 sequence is CASSPTGSGYTF. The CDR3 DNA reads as TGTGCCAGCAGCCCGACAGGGTCGGGCTACACCTTC.